This TCR beta chain was observed in a study of regulatory T cells in long-lasting Graves disease. Arm-PCR of CDR3 regions and iRepertoire HTBI primers were used to build TCR beta libraries. TCRdb re-called the multiplex PCR reads with MiXCR, one entry per CDR3 protein. The data hold about 540,000 distinct CDR3 sequences, with about 13% observed a single time. Germline CDR1 reads SGHRS; CDR2 reads YFSETQ. Trimming took 0 bases from V and 6 from J, leaving 7 bases between them. There are 12 residues in the CDR3. The sample's time point: newly diagnosed GD, antithyroid drugs for less than 3 months. Generation of the TCR library employed RNA extracted from PBMCs. Doctors identified Graves' disease using the American Thyroid Association guidelines. This same sample was also taken into another study, of T cells in Graves' hyperthyroidism and ophthalmopathy.

This chain uses TRBV5-1 with TRBJ2-7, with unresolved D. The sequence was collected from a man between 25 and 39 years old with Graves disease. Source: peripheral blood mononuclear cells (PBMCs), taken at new diagnosis, from a patient treated with antithyroid drugs. As DNA, the CDR3 is TGCGCCAGCAGCTTGGCGGACGGCGAGCAGTACTTC. Its translation is CASSLADGEQYF.